This TCR beta chain was identified during a study of blood T cell repertoires in COVID-19. Turning to the study itself: The study drew acute and convalescent COVID-19 samples from the United States, Italy and Spain. In each case, the material was cDNA or gDNA derived from T cells, B-cell-depleted T cells, or PBMCs.

Source study methods: Reference gene primer amplification gave nucleated cell count estimates. Clones were read by immunoSEQ multiplex PCR, and TCRdb kept only the in-frame ones, dropping some. The V and J calls and clone size are taken from that table; D and trimming were inferred from the DNA. The sample records 180,000 or so clones, roughly nine tenths being singletons. The sample was peripheral blood. This TCR came from a woman of 80 years or more in a cohort sampled during active or convalescent COVID-19.

CDR3 DNA sequence: TGCAGTGCTGGGCGGGGAGACACCATATATTTT. Protein product: CSAGRGDTIYF. V is TRBV20-1 and J is TRBJ1-3; no clear D gene. In germline, CDR1 is DFQATT, CDR2 SNEGSKA (reference sequence). There are 11 residues in the CDR3. Trimming left V 5 bases short and J 8 bases short, with 10 bases between.